The 32 T cell receptor beta chains in this list originate from one sample, sequenced in a study of early T cells in non-severe SARS-CoV-2 infection. A single record per CDR3 protein comes from TCRdb applying MiXCR to the 5' RACE reads. The data contain roughly 120,000 distinct CDR3 sequences, about 16% of them seen just once; the ten biggest clones take up 21%. The sample comprised whole blood. The source of these receptors is an adult who was a healthcare worker with PCR-confirmed SARS-CoV-2 infection or an uninfected control (not recorded which).

This clonotype was counted ten times or more. V is TRBV9 and J is TRBJ1-2, with no clear D. The CDR3 is made up of 13 amino acids. Germline V gives CDR1 SGDLS, CDR2 YYNGEE. Between the trimmed V and J ends, which lost 4 bases and 2 bases, there was a span of 9 bases. CDR3 in amino acids: CASSFDGNYGYTF. In nucleotides, the CDR3 is TGTGCCAGCAGCTTCGACGGAAACTATGGCTACACCTTC.

The chain employs TRBV5-4 and TRBJ1-1, with D maybe TRBD1 (5 bases). Per the germline V gene, CDR1 is SGHNT and CDR2 is YYREEE (reference sequence). The CDR3 consists of 14 residues. V lost 4 bases to trimming and J lost 5 bases, with 15 bases between them. As DNA, the CDR3 is TGTGCCAGCAGCCCAAGGGGCGGGAGAACTGAAGCTTTCTTT. Translation: CASSPRGGRTEAFF. Using reference TRBV5-4 and TRBJ1-1 for the parts outside the CDR3, the full variable domain is ETGVTQSPTHLIKTRGQQVTLRCSSQSGHNTVSWYQQALGQGPQFIFQYYREEENGRGNFPPRFSGLQFPNYSSELNVNALELDDSALYLCASSPRGGRTEAFFGQGTRLTVV.

This rearrangement joins TRBV7-2 to TRBJ2-2; TRBD1 matches 7 bases. There are 14 residues in the CDR3. V was pared by 1 base and J by 7 bases, with 3 bases of the junction left unmatched. Germline-derived CDR1 and CDR2 are SGHTA and FQGNSA. Here the CDR3 reads CASSLGNRGGELFF. CDR3 DNA: TGTGCCAGCAGCTTAGGGAACAGGGGCGGGGAGCTGTTTTTT. Variable domain in full (rest from reference TRBV7-2 and TRBJ2-2): GAGVSQSPSNKVTEKGKDVELRCDPISGHTALYWYRQSLGQGLEFLIYFQGNSAPDKSGLPSDRFSAERTGGSVSTLTIQRTQQEDSAVYLCASSLGNRGGELFFGEGSRLTVL.

There are many counts of this clonotype. Written as DNA, the CDR3 is TGCAGCGTACAGGGGATGGGACAGCCCCAGCATTTT. It translates to CSVQGMGQPQHF. The chain links TRBV29-1 to TRBJ1-5, with TRBD1 identical over 7 bases. Trimming cost V 6 bases and J 7 bases; bases outside gene matches: 6. This CDR3 has 12 amino acids. Germline V gene sequence: CDR1 SQVTM, CDR2 ANQGSEA.

This clonotype was counted ten times or more. The V gene is TRBV30, the J gene TRBJ2-3; 7 nucleotides align to TRBD2. Per germline, CDR1 GTSNPN and CDR2 SVGIG (reference sequence). Trimming cost V 0 bases and J 1 base; bases outside gene matches: 7. CDR3 length equals 16 residues. The DNA for the CDR3 is TGTGCCTGGAGTGTACGGGGAGGGATCCGCACAGATACGCAGTATTTT. It encodes CAWSVRGGIRTDTQYF.

This chain uses TRBV29-1 with TRBJ1-5; D is perhaps TRBD1 (5 bases). Germline V lookup: CDR1 SQVTM, CDR2 ANQGSEA. The CDR3 totals 13 residues. The ends were cut back, 3 bases at V and 3 bases at J, with 9 bases in the middle. This chain's CDR3 is CSVETGVNQPQHF. The CDR3, as DNA: TGCAGCGTTGAGACGGGGGTCAATCAGCCCCAGCATTTT.

V gene TRBV18 combines with J gene TRBJ2-1, with D perhaps given as TRBD1 or TRBD2 (5 bases each). V lost 3 bases and J 5 bases, leaving 11 bases between the germline ends. Germline values: CDR1 KGHSH, CDR2 LQKENI. The CDR3 spans 14 residues. CDR3 nucleotides: TGTGCCAGCTCACCCCGGGACGGAAACAATGAGCAGTTCTTC. It specifies CASSPRDGNNEQFF.

This clonotype has at least ten counts. The chain has TRBV9 and TRBJ2-5; TRBD2 aligns across 13 bases. V shed 2 bases, J shed 5 bases, and the junction held 6 bases outside the gene matches. The CDR3 loop spans 16 amino acids. Germline CDR1 and CDR2: SGDLS and YYNGEE. In nucleotides, the CDR3 is TGTGCCAGCAGCGTGGGCACTAGCGGGGGGGCGGAGACCCAGTACTTC. It encodes CASSVGTSGGAETQYF. The whole variable domain, filled in from reference TRBV9 and TRBJ2-5, reads DSGVTQTPKHLITATGQRVTLRCSPRSGDLSVYWYQQSLDQGLQFLIQYYNGEERAKGNILERFSAQQFPDLHSELNLSSLELGDSALYFCASSVGTSGGAETQYFGPGTRLLVL.

This clonotype was seen a handful of times. The J gene is TRBJ2-3, the V gene TRBV2, with 8 bases matching TRBD1. J lost 3 bases, V lost 8 bases, and 19 bases had no gene match. Germline lookup yields CDR1 SNHLY and CDR2 FYNNEI. The CDR3 consists of 18 residues. CDR3 DNA: TGTGCCAGCCTTCCCGGACAGGGAAAAGAGAGTAGGACAGATACGCAGTATTTT. Translating it yields CASLPGQGKESRTDTQYF.

This clonotype has a count of ten or more. This CDR3 reads CASSDSGKQPQHF. In DNA, the CDR3 is TGTGCCAGCAGTGACTCAGGGAAACAGCCCCAGCATTTT. The gene calls are TRBV12-3 or TRBV12-4 and TRBJ1-5, with D perhaps TRBD1 (5 bases). Trimming cost V 5 bases and J 7 bases, with 12 bases left between them. The CDR3 length is 13 residues.

The rearrangement joins TRBV9 to TRBJ2-1, with D perhaps matching TRBD2 (6 bases). This CDR3 contains 15 residues. Looked up from germline, CDR1 is SGDLS and CDR2 is YYNGEE. Trimming pared 3 bases from V and 8 bases from J, leaving 18 bases between. The chain's CDR3 is CASSAFVRDSDEQFF. The DNA of the CDR3 is TGTGCCAGCAGCGCCTTCGTCAGGGACTCCGATGAGCAGTTCTTC.

This clonotype was counted between two and nine times. The chain has TRBV7-9 and TRBJ2-1; no firm D call. The CDR3 sequence is 13 residues long. The V gene lost 1 base and the J gene lost 7 bases, with 8 bases spanning the gap. Looked up from germline, CDR1 is SEHNR and CDR2 is FQNEAQ (reference sequence). The CDR3 here is CASSLVRENEQFF. The CDR3 DNA sequence: TGTGCCAGCAGCTTAGTCCGAGAGAATGAGCAGTTCTTC.

Points on this clonotype: Possible read error: a much larger clone is one base away. This chain connects TRBV29-1 to TRBJ1-1; no clear D. This CDR3 is built from 11 residues. The V gene's germline CDR1 is SQVTM and CDR2 ANQGSEA. The CDR3 here is CSVFRNTEASF. CDR3 sequence (DNA): TGCAGCGTTTTCAGGAACACTGAAGCTTCCTTT.

Only a few counts were recorded for this clonotype. V gene TRBV20-1 combines with J gene TRBJ2-7, with TRBD2 matching 8 bases. The trim removed 2 bases at V and 3 bases at J, leaving 9 bases unmatched. The CDR3 sequence is 15 residues long. Germline V lookup: CDR1 DFQATT, CDR2 SNEGSKA (reference sequence). The CDR3 loop is CSARTQRGPHYEQYF. Written as DNA, the CDR3 is TGCAGTGCTAGAACGCAGCGGGGGCCCCACTACGAGCAGTACTTC.

This clonotype came up a few times. This chain joins TRBV19 and TRBJ2-2; 7 bases are shared with TRBD2. The J segment lost 8 bases and the V segment lost 4 bases, leaving 10 bases of the junction unmatched. Looked up from germline, CDR1 is LNHDA and CDR2 is SQIVND (reference sequence). The length of the CDR3 is 15 residues. The DNA for the CDR3 is TGTGCCAGTAGTACTCTAGCGGCCCTGGAAGGGGAGCTGTTTTTT. It encodes CASSTLAALEGELFF. Full variable domain (rest looked up from reference TRBV19 and TRBJ2-2): DGGITQSPKYLFRKEGQNVTLSCEQNLNHDAMYWYRQDPGQGLRLIYYSQIVNDFQKGDIAEGYSVSREKKESFPLTVTSAQKNPTAFYLCASSTLAALEGELFFGEGSRLTVL.

The sample holds a few counts of this clonotype. The gene calls are TRBV11-2 and TRBJ2-2; D is unresolved. The V gene lost 1 base and the J gene lost 3 bases, with 3 bases spanning the gap. The CDR3 is 13 residues long. The germline V gene has CDR1 SGHAT and CDR2 FQNNGV. In DNA form, the CDR3 reads TGTGCCAGCAGCTTAGGTTACACCGGGGAGCTGTTTTTT. This sequence encodes CASSLGYTGELFF.

Ten or more counts support this clonotype. The chain is built from TRBV6-2 or TRBV6-3 and TRBJ1-2; D is ambiguous. Germline V gene data show CDR1 as MNHEY and CDR2 as SVGEGT. V shed 2 bases and J shed 6 bases, with 10 bases lying between them. This CDR3 is 13 amino acids long. DNA of the CDR3: TGTGCCAGCAGTTACAATTTTCCCGATGGCTACACCTTC. Residues: CASSYNFPDGYTF.

V is TRBV7-9 and J is TRBJ1-6, with D maybe TRBD1 (5 bases). V lost 1 base and J 11 bases, leaving 18 bases between the germline ends. The germline V gene encodes CDR1 SEHNR and CDR2 FQNEAQ (reference sequence). The CDR3 length is 16 residues. The CDR3 nucleotides read TGTGCCAGCAGCTTAGAATCGGGGCCCCCCGTCGCACCCCTCCACTTT. Its protein product is CASSLESGPPVAPLHF.

The rearrangement uses TRBV20-1 and TRBJ1-2; 7 nucleotides match TRBD1. The germline gives CDR1 DFQATT, CDR2 SNEGSKA (reference sequence). V dropped 3 bases and J dropped 4; count of bases not matched to a gene: 8. The CDR3 length is 14 residues. The CDR3 DNA is TGCAGTGCTAGGGGCAGGACAGGAAGCTATGGCTACACCTTC. The encoded protein is CSARGRTGSYGYTF.

This clonotype was recorded a few times. CDR3: CSARVVRGSGNTIYF. The DNA of the CDR3 is TGCAGTGCTAGAGTAGTTAGAGGGTCTGGAAACACCATATATTTT. The rearrangement links TRBV20-1 to TRBJ1-3; D is unresolved. Germline CDR1 is DFQATT and CDR2 is SNEGSKA (reference sequence). V shed 1 base and J shed 1 base, with 11 bases lying between them. This CDR3 is 15 amino acids long.

The rearrangement links TRBV2 to TRBJ1-1, with D hard to call. Germline CDR1 is SNHLY and CDR2 is FYNNEI. The CDR3 sequence is 14 residues long. Trimming left V 7 bases short and J 3 bases short, with 15 bases between. The CDR3 protein is CASTNLTPYTEAFF. CDR3 nucleotides: TGTGCCAGCACCAACCTAACTCCGTACACTGAAGCTTTCTTT.

V gene TRBV29-1 combines with J gene TRBJ2-7, with D perhaps matching TRBD2 (5 bases). Trimming left V 4 bases short and J 3 bases short, with 16 bases between. From germline, CDR1 is SQVTM and CDR2 ANQGSEA. The CDR3 spans 14 residues. The CDR3 protein is CSVAVTGTVYEQYF. CDR3 DNA: TGCAGCGTTGCTGTAACGGGAACAGTCTACGAGCAGTACTTC.

This clonotype was seen repeatedly, ten times or more. The J gene is TRBJ1-5, the V gene TRBV12-3 or TRBV12-4; D is ambiguous. The germline V and J ends were trimmed by 1 base and 6 bases, with 16 bases remaining between them. The CDR3 is made up of 16 amino acids. Written as DNA, the CDR3 is TGTGCCAGCAGTTTAGGGGGAGGAGGTTTACGTCAGCCCCAGCATTTT. Amino acids: CASSLGGGGLRQPQHF.

In this sample, this clonotype turned up many times. The V and J genes are TRBV5-1 and TRBJ1-1, with a tentative D call TRBD1 (5 bases). Germline V gene data show CDR1 as SGHRS and CDR2 as YFSETQ. V gave up 3 bases and J gave up 1 base, with 10 bases separating them. CDR3 size: 14 residues. CDR3 loop: CASSWEGRNTEAFF. The CDR3 nucleotides are TGCGCCAGCAGCTGGGAGGGACGGAACACTGAAGCTTTCTTT.

This chain links TRBV6-6 with TRBJ1-2; no clear D gene. The CDR3 has 13 residues. Germline V gene lookup returns CDR1 MNHNY and CDR2 SVGAGI (reference sequence). V gave up 6 bases and J gave up 4 bases, with 12 bases separating them. The CDR3 sequence is CASSNERGYGYTF. CDR3 in DNA: TGTGCCAGCAGCAACGAACGAGGCTATGGCTACACCTTC.

The chain links TRBV19 to TRBJ1-5, with D uncertain. In germline, CDR1 is LNHDA, CDR2 SQIVND (reference sequence). The germline V and J ends were trimmed by 1 base and 6 bases, with 10 bases remaining between them. The length of the CDR3 is 14 residues. This CDR3 is CASSIGEGAQPQHF. The DNA for the CDR3 is TGTGCCAGTAGTATAGGAGAGGGTGCTCAGCCCCAGCATTTT.

The rearrangement links TRBV12-3 or TRBV12-4 to TRBJ2-7; no clear D gene. V lost 4 bases and J 1 base, leaving 8 bases between the germline ends. The CDR3 has 13 residues. CDR3 region: CASSYGESYEQYF. The CDR3 region has the DNA TGTGCCAGCAGTTATGGAGAGTCCTACGAGCAGTACTTC.

The table lists this clonotype with a few counts. The gene calls are TRBV20-1 and TRBJ1-2; tentative D call: TRBD1 (6 bases). CDR1 is DFQATT, CDR2 SNEGSKA, per germline (reference sequence). The CDR3 has 13 amino acids. V lost 1 base and J lost 3, with 9 bases in between. The CDR3: CSARVAGDYGYTF. The CDR3 bases are TGCAGTGCTAGAGTAGCAGGGGACTATGGCTACACCTTC.

The chain employs TRBV29-1 and TRBJ2-3, with 8 bases identical to TRBD1. From germline, CDR1 is SQVTM and CDR2 ANQGSEA. V lost 3 bases, J lost 3 bases, and 2 bases stayed unmatched. This CDR3 is 13 amino acids long. The CDR3 is CSVEGQETDTQYF. CDR3 in DNA: TGCAGCGTTGAGGGACAGGAGACAGATACGCAGTATTTT.

This chain joins TRBV12-3 or TRBV12-4 and TRBJ1-4, with D unclear. The CDR3 is 16 amino acids. Trimming removed 6 bases at V and 0 bases at J, with 14 bases between. CDR3 nucleotides: TGTGCCAGCAGAGGAGCCGGGAGCGCAACTAATGAAAAACTGTTTTTT. Protein: CASRGAGSATNEKLFF.

The chain is built from TRBV3-1 and TRBJ1-3, with D possibly matching TRBD1 (6 bases). V was trimmed by 7 bases and J by 0 bases, leaving 13 bases between them. This CDR3 has 15 residues. Germline CDR1 LGHDT, CDR2 YNNKEL (reference sequence). CDR3 residues: CASKRGESSGNTIYF. The CDR3 DNA reads as TGTGCCAGCAAGAGGGGGGAGAGCTCTGGAAACACCATATATTTT.

This clonotype came up a few times. The CDR3 protein is CASSPRGRYEQYF. As DNA, the CDR3 is TGTGCCAGCAGTCCACGGGGCCGCTACGAGCAGTACTTC. V usage is TRBV6-2 or TRBV6-3 and J usage is TRBJ2-7; TRBD1 or TRBD2 may be the D gene (5 bases each). Deletions cut 5 bases from V and 3 bases from J, with 11 bases between. The CDR3 is made up of 13 amino acids. Germline values: CDR1 MNHEY, CDR2 SVGEGT.